This record covers a single TCR beta chain. Its target antigen remains unknown. No qualities accompany the bases; no much larger clone lies one base away. Taken with the paper, the label for treatment or condition translates to: in vitro stimulation with specific CMV peptide epitopes to enrich CMV-specific T cells. The germline V gene yields SGDLS for CDR1 and YYNGEE for CDR2. The CDR3 spans 16 residues, from the cysteine through the phenylalanine. Kept here is only the CDR3 DNA, which spans 48 bases and is read in frame from base 1. Trimming accounts for 3 bases at V and 3 bases at J, while the number of junction bases matched to no gene is 11. The sequencer was an Illumina HiSeq 1500. The public reads were reprocessed in TCRdb via fastp at Q25 and MiXCR, keeping in-frame beta chains. Rows are unified per CDR3 protein, each entry keeping the most common DNA and genes. Here the sample has some 71,000 distinct CDR3 sequences; about 29% occur a single time. 45% to 75% of the sample is held by the ten biggest clonotypes.

This record comes from a study of T cell repertoires in cytomegalovirus infection (dated by TCRdb to between 2019 and 2020). Turning to the overall study: The peptide stimulations were aimed at well-studied HLA-B-restricted epitopes as well as recently identified HLA-C-restricted CMV epitopes, whose presentation resists viral immunomodulation. The HLA type of each donor mattered for the analysis, because public TCR beta signatures pointed to carriage of CMV infection along with the matching HLA type. What the research found in general, with its limitations: In both this cohort and an independent cohort of more than 350 donors, the cumulative frequency of public TCR beta family members distinguished carriers of CMV infection plus the relevant HLA type. In the ex vivo response, HLA-C-restricted CMV-specific TCR beta clonotypes were dominant, and in two of eight donors the single most frequent clonotype came from this HLA-C-restricted group.

The origin of this receptor is a human donor in good health (CMV status not recorded). Some clones in this sample may be carry-over from other donors' samples. This specimen consisted of CD8+ T cells from cultured PBMCs, obtained from culture after CMV antigen stimulation. The chain employs TRBV9 and TRBJ2-7; TRBD2 lines up with 8 middle nucleotides. The DNA sequence is TGTGCCAGCAGCGAGGGGGATAGCGGGACCAACTACGAGCAGTACTTC. Its coded protein is CASSEGDSGTNYEQYF.